A single sample is the source of the 12 T cell receptor beta chains below, sequenced in a study of T cell changes during pregnancy in multiple sclerosis. Produced via immunoSEQ multiplex PCR; TCRdb's table is partial and in-frame only. This table holds tens of thousands of clones, over 75% found once. The sequencing used peripheral blood, collected before pregnancy. The receptors were sampled from a female donor with multiple sclerosis, enrolled in a pregnancy study.

The CDR3 loop reads CASSPDSLTPGYTF. The CDR3 DNA is TGTGCCAGCAGTCCGGACAGTCTTACGCCTGGCTACACCTTC. This chain joins TRBV6-4 and TRBJ1-2; D possibly corresponds to TRBD1 (6 bases). This CDR3 spans 14 amino acids. Trimming took off 5 bases at V and 7 bases at J, with 17 bases between the two ends. The germline CDR1 and CDR2 sequences are MRHNA and SNTAGT.

This chain joins TRBV7-6 and TRBJ2-1; 15 bases agree with TRBD2. Germline loops: CDR1 SGHVS, CDR2 FNYEAQ. V shed 5 bases and J 6 bases; nucleotides not matched to a gene: 8. The CDR3 is made up of 17 amino acids. The chain's CDR3 is CASSRTSGGAWFNEQFF. As DNA, the CDR3 is TGTGCCAGCAGCCGGACTAGCGGGGGGGCATGGTTCAATGAGCAGTTCTTC.

With regard to this clone: Compared with germline, one end of the junction differs, possibly owing to a read error. The gene calls are TRBV7-7 and TRBJ1-1; 8 bases line up with TRBD1. The CDR3 loop spans 15 amino acids. Germline CDR1 SSHAT, CDR2 FNYEAQ (reference sequence). CDR3 in DNA: TGTGCTAGCAGCCCAGTGGACAGGGATTATCCTGAAGCTTTCTTT. This encodes CASSPVDRDYPEAFF.

The CDR3: CSATNSTEAFF. Written as DNA, the CDR3 is TGCAGTGCTACCAATAGCACTGAAGCTTTCTTT. The genes are TRBV20-1 and TRBJ1-1; D is undetermined. The V gene's germline CDR1 is DFQATT and CDR2 SNEGSKA (reference sequence). This CDR3 is built from 11 residues. Trimming stripped 4 bases from V and 4 bases from J, with 7 bases between.

The rearrangement links TRBV19 to TRBJ2-5; 9 bases map to TRBD2. The CDR3 has 15 amino acids. With 5 bases clipped from V and 2 bases from J, the junction kept 6 bases outside the gene matches. Per the germline V gene, CDR1 is LNHDA and CDR2 is SQIVND (reference sequence). CDR3 DNA: TGTGCCAGTAGTCCTAGCGGGGTCCTACAAGAGACCCAGTACTTC. As protein: CASSPSGVLQETQYF.

This sequence joins TRBV2 and TRBJ1-6, with 8 bases matching TRBD1. The V and J ends lost 8 bases and 7 bases, in that order; junction bases with no gene match: 4. This CDR3 has 13 amino acids. In germline, CDR1 is SNHLY, CDR2 FYNNEI. CDR3 DNA: TGTGCCAGCCCTGGACAGGGAAATTCACCCCTCCACTTT. Its translation: CASPGQGNSPLHF.

The rearrangement links TRBV5-4 to TRBJ1-4; D unresolved. V dropped 0 bases and J dropped 3 bases, with 6 bases sitting between them. The CDR3 sequence is 14 residues long. Per germline, CDR1 SGHNT and CDR2 YYREEE (reference sequence). The DNA for the CDR3 is TGTGCCAGCAGCTTGGGCCCGGCTAATGAAAAACTGTTTTTT. Its protein product is CASSLGPANEKLFF.

The chain is built from TRBV6-1 and TRBJ2-5; TRBD1 agrees at 12 bases. This CDR3 has 13 residues. V lost 10 bases, J lost 4 bases, and 4 bases stayed unmatched. Germline CDR1 MNHNS, CDR2 SASEGT. The CDR3 DNA reads TGTGCCACCGGGACAGGGGGCGCAGAGACCCAGTACTTC. It translates to CATGTGGAETQYF.

The chain couples TRBV19 to TRBJ1-1; D gene uncertain. In germline, CDR1 is LNHDA, CDR2 SQIVND (reference sequence). V was clipped by 3 bases and J by 0 bases, with 8 bases between them. The CDR3 totals 14 residues. Written as DNA, the CDR3 is TGTGCCAGTAGTATGAGTAGTATGAACACTGAAGCTTTCTTT. It translates to CASSMSSMNTEAFF. Full variable domain (remainder filled in from reference TRBV19 and TRBJ1-1): DGGITQSPKYLFRKEGQNVTLSCEQNLNHDAMYWYRQDPGQGLRLIYYSQIVNDFQKGDIAEGYSVSREKKESFPLTVTSAQKNPTAFYLCASSMSSMNTEAFFGQGTRLTVV.

V usage is TRBV4-2 and J usage is TRBJ1-6; perhaps TRBD1 as D (6 bases). Germline lookup yields CDR1 LGHNA and CDR2 YNFKEQ. The CDR3 length is 17 residues. Deletions cut 0 bases from V and 10 bases from J, with 19 bases between. The CDR3 reads CASSQESSGAVRSPLHF. In DNA, the CDR3 is TGTGCCAGCAGCCAAGAGTCCTCAGGGGCGGTAAGGTCACCCCTCCACTTT.

The chain couples TRBV27 to TRBJ1-2; D perhaps matches TRBD1 (5 bases). There are 14 residues in the CDR3. Germline loops: CDR1 MNHEY, CDR2 SMNVEV (reference sequence). The V gene lost 2 bases and the J gene lost 7 bases, with 14 bases spanning the gap. The CDR3 sequence is CASSLMGGWPGYTF. The CDR3 DNA sequence: TGTGCCAGCAGTTTAATGGGGGGTTGGCCTGGCTACACCTTC.

CDR3 bases: TGTGCCAGCAGTTCCCGGGGGGTCCATGGCTACACCTTC. Translating gives CASSSRGVHGYTF. V and J are TRBV6-5 and TRBJ1-2; a possible D gene is TRBD1 (5 bases). The CDR3 is made up of 13 amino acids. Trimming took 4 bases from V and 6 from J, leaving 12 bases between them. Per the germline V gene, CDR1 is MNHEY and CDR2 is SVGAGI.